Below are 4 T cell receptor beta chains sequenced from a single sample in a study of blood T cell repertoires in COVID-19. TCRdb keeps only in-frame clones here, not all; method: immunoSEQ multiplex PCR. Of tens of thousands of clones in the sample, about four fifths were seen once. Material for sequencing was peripheral blood. Every receptor here comes from a woman of 80 years or more with active or convalescent COVID-19.

This clone came up a few times. This chain joins TRBV24-1 and TRBJ1-1; no reliable D call. Trimming left V 6 bases short and J 1 base short, with 8 bases between. The germline V gene has CDR1 KGHDR and CDR2 SFDVKD. This CDR3 contains 13 residues. CDR3 region: CATSSGGNTEAFF. The CDR3 nucleotides are TGTGCCACCAGTTCCGGTGGGAACACTGAAGCTTTCTTT.

The chain links TRBV2 to TRBJ2-4; TRBD2 aligns across 12 bases. CDR1 and CDR2 from the germline V gene are SNHLY and FYNNEI. CDR3 length: 20 amino acids. J was trimmed by 0 bases and V by 3 bases; bases with no gene match: 12. The CDR3 loop reads CASSDNLLAGGPKAKNIQYF. In DNA, the CDR3 is TGTGCCAGCAGTGACAATCTACTAGCGGGAGGTCCAAAAGCCAAAAACATTCAGTACTTC.

The chain couples TRBV6-5 to TRBJ2-7, with a weak D call TRBD1 (5 bases). The germline gives CDR1 MNHEY, CDR2 SVGAGI. V gave up 6 bases and J gave up 2 bases, with 17 bases separating them. The CDR3 sequence is 15 residues long. The CDR3 nucleotides are TGTGCCAGCAGGCTTCTCGACAGAGGAACCTACGAGCAGTACTTC. It yields the protein CASRLLDRGTYEQYF.

The chain links TRBV18 to TRBJ2-5; TRBD2 might be the D (6 bases). Trimming left V 3 bases short and J 2 bases short, with 13 bases between. The CDR3 covers 15 residues. The germline CDR1 and CDR2 sequences are KGHSH and LQKENI. This CDR3 is CASSPIQSGQETQYF. CDR3 nucleotide sequence: TGTGCCAGCTCACCGATTCAAAGCGGGCAAGAGACCCAGTACTTC.